The 24 T cell receptor beta chains below come from one sample, sequenced in a study of identical twins. TCRdb itself ran the 5' RACE reads through MiXCR, one entry per CDR3 protein. The sample lists approximately 240,000 distinct CDR3 sequences; over 11% were seen once. Sequencing was carried out using memory (CD45RO+) T cells sorted from blood. The source of these receptors is a woman aged 18-29 years in good health.

The genes are TRBV7-2 and TRBJ2-5; no firm D call. This CDR3 is built from 15 residues. Germline CDR1 and CDR2: SGHTA and FQGNSA. V was shortened by 3 bases and J by 5 bases, with 16 bases between the two germline ends. The CDR3 loop reads CASSFSVGNGETQYF. DNA of the CDR3: TGTGCCAGCAGCTTTTCGGTGGGGAACGGGGAGACCCAGTACTTC.

This clonotype was observed a few times. The chain employs TRBV7-9 and TRBJ2-7; TRBD1 matches 12 bases. Looked up from germline, CDR1 is SEHNR and CDR2 is FQNEAQ (reference sequence). V shed 5 bases and J 4 bases; nucleotides not matched to a gene: 6. The CDR3 has 15 residues. The CDR3 sequence: CASSTGQGARYEQYF. In DNA, the CDR3 is TGTGCCAGCAGCACGGGACAGGGGGCGCGGTACGAGCAGTACTTC.

This clonotype was seen repeatedly, ten times or more. The rearrangement uses TRBV12-3 or TRBV12-4 and TRBJ2-1; D not resolved. With 5 bases removed from V and 6 bases from J, the gap between germline ends came to 17 bases. The CDR3 is 15 residues long. The CDR3 DNA reads TGTGCCAGCAGTCCCCCTCGACTGAGCTCCAATGAGCAGTTCTTC. Protein product: CASSPPRLSSNEQFF.

This clonotype occurred many times. The V and J genes are TRBV5-1 and TRBJ2-7; TRBD2 is a possible D gene (5 bases). The CDR3 covers 13 residues. Germline CDR1 is SGHRS and CDR2 is YFSETQ. With 5 bases removed from V and 6 bases from J, the gap between germline ends came to 15 bases. CDR3 bases: TGCGCCAGCAGACCGGACTTCCGCACCGAGCAGTACTTC. Translation gives CASRPDFRTEQYF.

This clonotype was picked up a small number of times. This rearrangement joins TRBV29-1 to TRBJ1-3; D remains ambiguous. This CDR3 comprises 13 residues. Germline V CDR1 and CDR2: SQVTM, ANQGSEA. V lost 6 bases, J lost 5 bases, and 14 bases lay in between. The CDR3 is CSVLLEPRNTIYF. CDR3 sequence (DNA): TGCAGCGTCCTCTTAGAGCCGCGAAACACCATATATTTT.

The chain carries TRBV11-3 and TRBJ2-1; D ambiguous. This CDR3 is 14 amino acids long. Germline V CDR1 and CDR2: SGHNT, YENEEA. Trimming took off 5 bases at V and 8 bases at J, with 16 bases between the two ends. The CDR3 nucleotides are TGTGCCAGCAGCCGAGACATTGATGCGGATGAGCAGTTCTTC. It encodes CASSRDIDADEQFF. Supplemented by reference TRBV11-3 and TRBJ2-1, the full variable domain reads EAGVVQSPRYKIIEKKQPVAFWCNPISGHNTLYWYLQNLGQGPELLIRYENEEAVDDSQLPKDRFSAERLKGVDSTLKIQPAELGDSAVYLCASSRDIDADEQFFGPGTRLTVL.

The chain uses TRBV4-3 and TRBJ1-6; no firm D call. In germline, CDR1 is LGHNA, CDR2 YSLEER. The CDR3 is made up of 15 amino acids. V lost 1 base and J 7 bases, leaving 11 bases between the germline ends. The CDR3 nucleotides read TGCGCCAGCAGCCAAGCTTGGGGAGAGAATTCACCCCTCCACTTT. Its protein is CASSQAWGENSPLHF.

The rearrangement uses TRBV30 and TRBJ2-2; tentatively, D is TRBD2 (5 bases). This CDR3 spans 14 amino acids. Trimming stripped 2 bases from V and 1 base from J, with 8 bases between. Germline V lookup: CDR1 GTSNPN, CDR2 SVGIG (reference sequence). Here the CDR3 reads CAWSRGLNTGELFF. The CDR3 coding sequence is TGTGCCTGGAGTCGCGGGTTGAACACCGGGGAGCTGTTTTTT.

The genes are TRBV5-6 and TRBJ2-7, with a weak D call TRBD2 (6 bases). The V gene lost 3 bases and the J gene lost 0 bases, with 13 bases spanning the gap. This CDR3 is built from 15 residues. Germline CDR1 and CDR2: SGHDT and YYEEEE. CDR3 bases: TGTGCCAGCAGCTCGCGGGATGGGATCTCCTACGAGCAGTACTTC. This encodes CASSSRDGISYEQYF.

The chain joins TRBV15 to TRBJ1-2; no firm D call. This CDR3 has 12 amino acids. V was pared by 3 bases and J by 4 bases, with 6 bases between. Germline lookup yields CDR1 LNHNV and CDR2 YYDKDF (reference sequence). In DNA, the CDR3 is TGTGCCACCAGCAGCCAGATCTATGGCTACACCTTC. It specifies CATSSQIYGYTF.

The V gene is TRBV3-1, the J gene TRBJ2-5; D might be TRBD2 (6 bases). Per germline, CDR1 LGHDT and CDR2 YNNKEL (reference sequence). The V gene lost 4 bases and the J gene lost 1 base, with 13 bases spanning the gap. This CDR3 spans 15 amino acids. The CDR3 reads CASSLMGGLQETQYF. CDR3 sequence (DNA): TGTGCCAGCAGCCTGATGGGGGGACTCCAAGAGACCCAGTACTTC.

This clonotype has just a few counts. The chain carries TRBV12-3 or TRBV12-4 and TRBJ2-1, with TRBD2 matching over 7 bases. There are 14 residues in the CDR3. V was pared by 2 bases and J by 7 bases, with 5 bases of the junction left unmatched. CDR3 DNA sequence: TGTGCCAGCAGTTTAAGGGGAGGGCGTAATGAGCAGTTCTTC. This sequence encodes CASSLRGGRNEQFF.

The chain carries TRBV4-1 and TRBJ2-7; 7 bases agree with TRBD2. V lost 0 bases, J lost 3 bases, and 8 bases stayed unmatched. The CDR3 totals 16 residues. Germline V gives CDR1 MGHRA, CDR2 YSYEKL. The CDR3 DNA reads TGCGCCAGCAGCCAAGATCAGGCGGGAGCGGGCTACGAGCAGTACTTC. Translated, it gives CASSQDQAGAGYEQYF.

The sample holds a few counts of this clonotype. The chain links TRBV10-3 to TRBJ2-1; 9 bases line up with TRBD2. In germline, CDR1 is ENHRY, CDR2 SYGVKD. The CDR3 totals 16 residues. Unmatched junction bases numbered 7, after V lost 4 bases and J lost 3 bases. The CDR3 is CAISVASGINYNEQFF. CDR3 coding DNA: TGTGCCATCAGTGTGGCTAGCGGGATAAACTACAATGAGCAGTTCTTC.

V gene TRBV27 combines with J gene TRBJ2-7; the match to TRBD1 covers 11 bases. Germline-derived CDR1 and CDR2 are MNHEY and SMNVEV (reference sequence). The CDR3 has 14 residues. V gave up 5 bases and J gave up 6 bases; unmatched junction bases: 6. The CDR3 region has the DNA TGTGCCAGCAGTCCCCCCGGGACAGGGGGCGAGCAGTACTTC. Protein product: CASSPPGTGGEQYF.

In this sample, this clonotype turned up a few times. The chain uses TRBV12-3 or TRBV12-4 and TRBJ2-5; D could derive from TRBD1 or TRBD2 (5 bases each). V was cut by 4 bases and J by 8 bases, with 17 bases left in between. The CDR3 has 14 residues. The CDR3 DNA reads as TGTGCCAGCAGTTGGCAAGAGGGGCGCGAAACCCAGTACTTC. Amino acid sequence: CASSWQEGRETQYF.

This clonotype was counted ten times or more. The CDR3 DNA reads TGTGCCAGCAGTTCCGGGACATCTTCTGGAAACACCATATATTTT. Translating it yields CASSSGTSSGNTIYF. This chain uses TRBV12-3 or TRBV12-4 with TRBJ1-3; perhaps TRBD1 as D (6 bases). The CDR3 runs to 15 residues. Deletions cut 4 bases from V and 1 base from J, with 11 bases between.

The V gene is TRBV14, the J gene TRBJ1-1; no firm D call. The CDR3 sequence is 14 residues long. Trimming took off 6 bases at V and 4 bases at J, with 15 bases between the two ends. Germline CDR1 reads SGHDN; CDR2 reads FVKESK. CDR3 coding DNA: TGTGCCAGCAGACCACCTCAGATGTGCACTGAAGCTTTCTTT. Translated, it gives CASRPPQMCTEAFF.

This clonotype appeared many times. The V and J genes are TRBV18 and TRBJ1-1; D remains ambiguous. The V end lost 4 bases, the J end lost 2 bases, and 8 bases lay between the germline ends. The CDR3 has 13 residues. The germline V gene has CDR1 KGHSH and CDR2 LQKENI. The CDR3 DNA reads TGTGCCAGCTCACAGGACGGTAACACTGAAGCTTTCTTT. It is translated as CASSQDGNTEAFF. Looking up the rest from reference TRBV18 and TRBJ1-1 gives the full variable domain: NAGVMQNPRHLVRRRGQEARLRCSPMKGHSHVYWYRQLPEEGLKFMVYLQKENIIDESGMPKERFSAEFPKEGPSILRIQQVVRGDSAAYFCASSQDGNTEAFFGQGTRLTVV.

The V and J genes are TRBV29-1 and TRBJ1-5; a weak D match, TRBD1 (5 bases). Germline V gene lookup returns CDR1 SQVTM and CDR2 ANQGSEA. V shed 4 bases and J shed 4 bases, with 8 bases lying between them. The CDR3 sequence is 12 residues long. The CDR3 nucleotides read TGCAGCGTTGGGGAGGGGAATCAGCCCCAGCATTTT. This translates into CSVGEGNQPQHF.

This clonotype was counted ten times or more. The rearrangement uses TRBV6-5 and TRBJ2-7; TRBD2 agrees at 12 bases. Trimming removed 2 bases from V and 4 bases from J; junction bases left unmatched: 6. Germline V lookup: CDR1 MNHEY, CDR2 SVGAGI. The CDR3 extends over 16 amino acids. CDR3 in amino acids: CASSYPLAGGTYEQYF. The DNA of the CDR3 is TGTGCCAGCAGTTACCCCCTAGCGGGGGGGACGTACGAGCAGTACTTC.

The chain combines TRBV9 with TRBJ1-6; D unclear. Trimming left V 3 bases short and J 7 bases short, with 5 bases between. The CDR3 has 12 residues. CDR1 and CDR2 from the germline V gene are SGDLS and YYNGEE. CDR3 in amino acids: CASSGHNSPLHF. The CDR3 nucleotides are TGTGCCAGCAGCGGACACAATTCACCCCTCCACTTT. Complete variable domain (other parts from reference TRBV9 and TRBJ1-6): DSGVTQTPKHLITATGQRVTLRCSPRSGDLSVYWYQQSLDQGLQFLIQYYNGEERAKGNILERFSAQQFPDLHSELNLSSLELGDSALYFCASSGHNSPLHFGNGTRLTVT.

DNA of the CDR3: TGCGCCAGCAAACCGGACTTTTCTATGGATTCACCCCTCCACTTT. Protein product: CASKPDFSMDSPLHF. This chain joins TRBV10-2 and TRBJ1-6; D unclear. Germline-derived CDR1 and CDR2 are WSHSY and SAAADI. The V end lost 7 bases, the J end lost 8 bases, and 18 bases lay between the germline ends. The CDR3 totals 15 residues.

This clonotype was counted only a few times. V and J are TRBV11-2 and TRBJ2-7; D is ambiguous. CDR3 length: 15 amino acids. Per germline, CDR1 SGHAT and CDR2 FQNNGV. Trimming took off 1 base at V and 2 bases at J, with 12 bases between the two ends. CDR3 nucleotide sequence: TGTGCCAGCAGCTTAGGCCCCGGCGGCCCCTACGAGCAGTACTTC. Translation gives CASSLGPGGPYEQYF.